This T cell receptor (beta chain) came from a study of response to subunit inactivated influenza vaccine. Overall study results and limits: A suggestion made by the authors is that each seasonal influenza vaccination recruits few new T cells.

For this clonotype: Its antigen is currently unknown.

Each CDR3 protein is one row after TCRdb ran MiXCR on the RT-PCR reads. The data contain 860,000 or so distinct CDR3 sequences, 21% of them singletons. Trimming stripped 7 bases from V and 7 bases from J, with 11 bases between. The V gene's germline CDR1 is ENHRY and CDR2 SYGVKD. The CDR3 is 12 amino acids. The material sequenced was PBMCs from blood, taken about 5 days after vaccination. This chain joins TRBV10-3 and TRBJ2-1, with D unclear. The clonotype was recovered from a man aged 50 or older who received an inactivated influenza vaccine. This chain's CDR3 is CAIIGSPNEQFF. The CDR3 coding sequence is TGTGCCATCATCGGCAGTCCTAATGAGCAGTTCTTC.